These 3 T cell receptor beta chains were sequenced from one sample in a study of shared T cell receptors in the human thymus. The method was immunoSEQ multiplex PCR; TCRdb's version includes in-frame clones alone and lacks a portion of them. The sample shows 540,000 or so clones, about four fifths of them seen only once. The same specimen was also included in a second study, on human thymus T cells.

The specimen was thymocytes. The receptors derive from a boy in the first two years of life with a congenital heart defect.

The CDR3 sequence: CASSPGTGRDEQFF. The CDR3 DNA reads TGTGCCAGCAGCCCAGGGACAGGGCGGGATGAGCAGTTCTTC. J is TRBJ2-1 and V is TRBV11-2, with 9 bases aligning to TRBD1. Germline CDR1 reads SGHAT; CDR2 reads FQNNGV. V was pared by 5 bases and J by 8 bases, with 7 bases of the junction left unmatched. This CDR3 contains 14 residues. The full variable domain, with the rest looked up from reference TRBV11-2 and TRBJ2-1, is EAGVAQSPRYKIIEKRQSVAFWCNPISGHATLYWYQQILGQGPKLLIQFQNNGVVDDSQLPKDRFSAERLKGVDSTLKIQPAKLEDSAVYLCASSPGTGRDEQFFGPGTRLTVL.

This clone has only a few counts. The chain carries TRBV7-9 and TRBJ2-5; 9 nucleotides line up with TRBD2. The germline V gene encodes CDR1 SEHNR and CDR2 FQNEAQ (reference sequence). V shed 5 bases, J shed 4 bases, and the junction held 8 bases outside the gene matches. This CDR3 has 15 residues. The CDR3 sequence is CASSSQAGGLETQYF. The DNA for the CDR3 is TGTGCCAGCAGCAGTCAAGCGGGAGGACTAGAGACCCAGTACTTC.

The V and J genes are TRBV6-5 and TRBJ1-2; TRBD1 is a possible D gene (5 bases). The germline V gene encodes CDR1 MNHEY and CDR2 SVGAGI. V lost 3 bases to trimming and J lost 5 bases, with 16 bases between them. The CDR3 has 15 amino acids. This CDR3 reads CASSYDGHASYGYTF. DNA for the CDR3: TGTGCCAGCAGTTATGATGGACACGCCTCATATGGCTACACCTTC.